These T cell receptor beta chains were read from a single sample in a study of blood T cell repertoires in COVID-19. The assay was immunoSEQ multiplex PCR, and TCRdb's table has in-frame clones only and misses some. The table records some 170,000 clones, 81% of them present only once. The sequenced sample consisted of peripheral blood. These receptors originate from a woman between 35 and 50 years old with COVID-19, enrolled during active disease. The CDR3 runs from the conserved cysteine through the conserved F or W. The D gene is left open where the match is weak. Rows may omit the clone size; those that give it use once, few, many or a size class.

v_gene	j_gene	abundance	d_gene	CDR3aa	CDR3nt
TRBV6-5	TRBJ2-5	-	-	CASSLGQQETQYF	TGTGCCAGCAGTCTCGGACAGCAAGAGACCCAGTACTTC
TRBV5-8	TRBJ2-5	-	TRBD1	CASSLGGPQRKTQYF	TGTGCCAGCAGCTTAGGGGGCCCCCAACGAAAAACCCAGTACTTC
TRBV14	TRBJ2-2	-	-	CASSQVQPNTGELFF	TGTGCCAGCAGCCAAGTACAGCCGAACACCGGGGAGCTGTTTTTT
TRBV5-6	TRBJ1-2	-	TRBD1	CASSLAQTGTGYTF	TGTGCCAGCAGCTTGGCCCAGACAGGGACCGGCTACACCTTC
TRBV28	TRBJ2-7	-	TRBD2	CASTPGGRTYEQYF	TGTGCCAGCACCCCCGGCGGGAGGACGTACGAGCAGTACTTC
TRBV14	TRBJ2-3	-	-	CASSQDRAAGEDTQYF	TGTGCCAGCAGCCAAGATCGGGCAGCCGGGGAAGATACGCAGTATTTT
TRBV7-2	TRBJ1-1	-	-	CASSLVRDYTEAFF	TGTGCCAGCAGCTTAGTTAGGGACTACACTGAAGCTTTCTTT
TRBV27	TRBJ2-7	-	TRBD1	CASSTTGSEQYF	TGTGCCAGCAGTACGACAGGGAGCGAGCAGTACTTC
TRBV2	TRBJ2-5	-	-	CASSEVGGAQETQYF	TGTGCCAGCAGTGAAGTTGGTGGGGCCCAAGAGACCCAGTACTTC
TRBV28	TRBJ2-7	-	-	CASRPDSYEQYF	TGTGCCAGCAGGCCTGACAGCTACGAGCAGTACTTC
TRBV6-5	TRBJ1-5	once	-	CASRTSGGANQPQHF	TGTGCCAGCAGGACTTCGGGGGGCGCGAATCAGCCCCAGCATTTT
TRBV20-1	TRBJ2-7	-	TRBD2	CSASNSSGTGVYEQYF	TGCAGTGCTAGTAATTCCAGCGGGACGGGGGTCTACGAGCAGTACTTC
TRBV7-8	TRBJ2-7	many	-	CASSNAQGIYEQYF	TGTGCCAGCAGCAACGCACAGGGTATCTACGAGCAGTACTTC
TRBV25-1	TRBJ2-3	-	-	CASSEIPDTQYF	TGTGCCAGCAGTGAAATTCCGGATACGCAGTATTTT
TRBV6-5	TRBJ1-3	-	-	CASKGYSGNTIYF	TGTGCCAGCAAGGGGTACTCTGGAAACACCATATATTTT
TRBV3-1/TRBV3-2	TRBJ2-5	-	-	CASSQDLLAWTQYF	TGTGCCAGCAGCCAAGATTTGTTGGCATGGACCCAGTACTTC
TRBV28	TRBJ1-5	few	-	CASSFARQPQHF	TGTGCCAGCAGTTTCGCGCGTCAGCCCCAGCATTTT
TRBV30	TRBJ2-1	-	-	CAWRFLAGGRSNEQFF	TGTGCCTGGAGGTTTCTTGCGGGCGGTAGGTCTAATGAGCAGTTCTTC
TRBV27	TRBJ2-1	once	TRBD1	CASRRGTGLFF	TGTGCCAGCAGGCGAGGGACAGGATTGTTCTTC
TRBV10-3	TRBJ1-2	few	-	CAISDYGVDIGYTF	TGTGCCATCAGTGATTACGGGGTAGATATTGGCTACACCTTC
TRBV7-3	TRBJ2-3	-	-	CASSSSGFWTDTQYF	TGTGCCAGCAGCTCCTCGGGGTTTTGGACAGATACGCAGTATTTT
TRBV27	TRBJ1-5	-	-	CASSWGGSNQPQHF	TGTGCCAGCAGCTGGGGGGGCTCCAATCAGCCCCAGCATTTT
TRBV18	TRBJ1-1	-	-	CASSPPLSRRTEAFF	TGTGCCAGCTCACCACCACTATCGAGAAGGACTGAAGCTTTCTTT
TRBV27	TRBJ2-1	-	TRBD2	CASSFSTSGRYNEQFF	TGTGCCAGCAGTTTTTCGACTAGCGGGCGTTACAATGAGCAGTTCTTC
TRBV15	TRBJ2-1	-	TRBD1	CATSRDPGQNNNEQFF	TGTGCCACCAGCAGAGATCCGGGACAGAACAACAATGAGCAGTTCTTC
TRBV19	TRBJ2-5	-	-	CASSTGGLQVRETQYF	TGTGCCAGTAGTACAGGAGGGCTACAGGTTCGAGAGACCCAGTACTTC
TRBV5-4	TRBJ1-1	-	-	CASRAAGFTEAFF	TGTGCCAGCAGGGCTGCGGGGTTCACTGAAGCTTTCTTT
TRBV2	TRBJ2-1	-	TRBD2	CASSRGVNNEQFF	TGTGCCAGCAGTCGGGGGGTGAACAATGAGCAGTTCTTC
TRBV19	TRBJ2-7	-	-	CASSLYDGGAGEQYF	TGTGCCAGTAGTTTATACGACGGAGGGGCTGGCGAGCAGTACTTC
TRBV5-1	TRBJ2-5	-	-	CASSLAEGVTETQYF	TGCGCCAGCAGCTTGGCCGAGGGAGTAACGGAGACCCAGTACTTC
TRBV10-3	TRBJ2-4	-	TRBD2	CAISDEGLAGQNIQYF	TGTGCCATCAGTGACGAAGGACTAGCGGGGCAAAACATTCAGTACTTC
TRBV29-1	TRBJ2-3	few	-	CSVREDTQYF	TGCAGCGTGAGGGAAGATACGCAGTATTTT
TRBV18	TRBJ1-4	-	TRBD1	CASSPARQGDEKLFF	TGTGCCAGCTCACCAGCGCGGCAGGGGGATGAAAAACTGTTTTTT
TRBV4-1	TRBJ1-4	once	TRBD1	CASTETGYIEKLFF	TGCGCCAGCACTGAGACAGGGTATATTGAAAAACTGTTTTTT
TRBV7-3	TRBJ1-2	once	-	CASSLTVAGTPYGYTF	TGTGCCAGCAGCTTAACGGTGGCAGGGACTCCCTATGGCTACACCTTC
TRBV6-5	TRBJ1-5	once	-	CASTIERGNQPQHF	TGTGCCAGCACGATAGAACGGGGCAATCAGCCCCAGCATTTT
TRBV6-6	TRBJ2-1	-	TRBD1	CASRTGQGFNEQFF	TGTGCCAGCAGAACGGGACAGGGGTTCAATGAGCAGTTCTTC
TRBV28	TRBJ2-7	-	TRBD1	CASSLRDRGSLGYEQYF	TGTGCCAGCAGTTTACGGGACAGGGGAAGTCTAGGCTACGAGCAGTACTTC
TRBV12-3/TRBV12-4	TRBJ2-2	-	-	CASSSTSTGELFF	TGTGCCAGCAGCTCCACATCGACCGGGGAGCTGTTTTTT
TRBV19	TRBJ2-1	few	TRBD2	CASSTLGRGPNNEQFF	TGTGCCAGTAGTACCCTCGGGAGGGGTCCTAACAATGAGCAGTTCTTC
TRBV28	TRBJ2-1	few	-	CASRAPLGRGNEQFF	TGTGCCAGCAGAGCTCCTCTAGGCCGGGGCAATGAGCAGTTCTTC
TRBV6-5	TRBJ1-2	few	-	CASRREVAAGYTF	TGTGCCAGCCGGAGGGAAGTTGCGGCGGGCTACACCTTC
TRBV7-3	TRBJ2-1	-	-	CASSLTGTPSYNEQFF	TGTGCCAGCAGCTTAACCGGGACTCCCTCCTACAATGAGCAGTTCTTC
TRBV9	TRBJ1-1	-	TRBD1	CASSFGQGATEAFF	TGTGCCAGCAGCTTTGGACAGGGGGCGACTGAAGCTTTCTTT
TRBV21-1	TRBJ2-1	-	-	CASSKAARRSSYNEQFF	TGTGCCAGCAGCAAAGCCGCGCGGCGGAGCTCCTACAATGAGCAGTTCTTC
TRBV29-1	TRBJ2-3	-	-	CSALPGTDTQYF	TGCAGCGCGTTACCGGGAACAGATACGCAGTATTTT
TRBV10-2	TRBJ2-2	many	TRBD2	CAAYLAGGPDTGELFF	TGCGCCGCCTATTTAGCGGGAGGGCCGGACACCGGGGAGCTGTTTTTT
TRBV9	TRBJ2-5	-	-	CASSVDSSGGETQYF	TGTGCCAGCAGCGTTGACTCATCTGGAGGAGAGACCCAGTACTTC
TRBV15	TRBJ1-4	-	-	CATSRESRVNEKLFF	TGTGCCACCAGCAGGGAGTCCAGGGTCAATGAAAAACTGTTTTTT
TRBV2	TRBJ2-1	-	TRBD2	CASSGLAGVQFF	TGTGCCAGCTCGGGACTAGCCGGCGTGCAGTTCTTC
TRBV13	TRBJ1-3	-	-	CASSSGQPGENTIYF	TGTGCCAGCAGCTCCGGACAGCCCGGGGAAAACACCATATATTTT